Listed here are 4 T cell receptor beta chains from one sample, sequenced in a study of shared clonotypes between healthy human individuals. Using immunoSEQ multiplex PCR, the repertoire was profiled, and TCRdb retains in-frame clones only, with some absent. The repertoire holds fewer than 400,000 clones, with roughly 70% as singletons. Sequenced input: memory CD4+ T cells sorted from blood. The subset denotes: CD45RA-negative fraction. Receptors were obtained from a man between 25 and 39 years old in good health.

This clone was seen a handful of times. The chain links TRBV2 to TRBJ2-7; the D gene is possibly TRBD1 (6 bases). CDR3 length: 15 amino acids. CDR1 is SNHLY, CDR2 FYNNEI, per germline. The ends were cut back, 4 bases at V and 6 bases at J, with 19 bases in the middle. The CDR3 region has the DNA TGTGCCAGCAGTGTAGCTGGGGGCCCTCGGGGCGAGCAGTACTTC. Protein product: CASSVAGGPRGEQYF.

The V gene is TRBV10-3, the J gene TRBJ1-2; D may be TRBD1 (5 bases). V was pared by 6 bases and J by 7 bases, with 12 bases between. This CDR3 has 12 amino acids. CDR1 and CDR2 from the germline V gene are ENHRY and SYGVKD. The CDR3, as DNA: TGTGCCATCAGGTGGCAGGGTGGTGGCTACACCTTC. Encoded protein: CAIRWQGGGYTF.

Only a few counts were recorded for this clone. The rearrangement links TRBV30 to TRBJ2-7; the match to TRBD2 covers 9 bases. CDR3 length equals 17 residues. Germline CDR1 GTSNPN, CDR2 SVGIG (reference sequence). Germline trimming cut 2 bases from V and 2 bases from J; bases unmatched to any gene: 13. CDR3 protein: CAWSYRRLAGLTYEQYF. CDR3 in DNA: TGTGCCTGGAGTTACCGTCGGCTAGCGGGGCTTACCTACGAGCAGTACTTC.

Remarks on this clone: At the DNA level, this CDR3 is encoded by other sequences in the same sample as well. The V gene is TRBV5-4, the J gene TRBJ2-1; 11 bases align to TRBD2. The germline gives CDR1 SGHNT, CDR2 YYREEE (reference sequence). With 0 bases clipped from V and 6 bases from J, the junction kept 11 bases outside the gene matches. CDR3 length: 18 amino acids. DNA of the CDR3: TGTGCCAGCAGCTTGGGGGGTCTGGCTAGCGGGAGGTCCAATGAGCAGTTCTTC. Protein: CASSLGGLASGRSNEQFF.